This T cell receptor (beta chain) is from a study of blood T cell repertoires in COVID-19. Study as a whole: T cells, B-cell-depleted T cells, or PBMCs supplied cDNA or gDNA.

In the original workflow: How many nucleated cells were present was estimated from reference gene primer amplification. Assay: immunoSEQ multiplex PCR; the TCRdb copy retains only in-frame clones and omits some. V, J and clone size are taken as reported in that table, and D and trimming were inferred from the DNA itself. The data hold about 87,000 clones, with 89% observed a single time. This clone has just one count. The sequenced sample was peripheral blood. The sequence derives from a woman older than 75 with active COVID-19.

CDR3 sequence reads: CASSQGQNTGELFF. DNA of the CDR3: TGTGCCAGCAGCCAGGGACAGAACACCGGGGAGCTGTTTTTT. The gene calls are TRBV2 and TRBJ2-2, with D maybe TRBD1 (6 bases). Germline loops: CDR1 SNHLY, CDR2 FYNNEI. V was clipped by 6 bases and J by 1 base, with 9 bases between them. The CDR3 is 14 residues long.